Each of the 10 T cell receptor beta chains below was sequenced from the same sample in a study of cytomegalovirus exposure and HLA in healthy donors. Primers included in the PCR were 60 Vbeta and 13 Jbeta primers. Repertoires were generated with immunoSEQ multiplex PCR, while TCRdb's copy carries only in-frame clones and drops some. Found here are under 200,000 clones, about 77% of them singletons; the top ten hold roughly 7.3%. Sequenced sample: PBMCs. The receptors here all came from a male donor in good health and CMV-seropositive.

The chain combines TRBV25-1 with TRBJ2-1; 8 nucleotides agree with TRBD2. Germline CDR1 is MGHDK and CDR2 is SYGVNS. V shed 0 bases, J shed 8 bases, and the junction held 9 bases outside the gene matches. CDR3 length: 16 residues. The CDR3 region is CASSEYRGAGGDEQFF. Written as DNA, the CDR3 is TGTGCCAGCAGTGAATATCGGGGGGCCGGGGGGGATGAGCAGTTCTTC. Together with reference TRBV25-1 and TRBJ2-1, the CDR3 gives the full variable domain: EADIYQTPRYLVIGTGKKITLECSQTMGHDKMYWYQQDPGMELHLIHYSYGVNSTEKGDLSSESTVSRIRTEHFPLTLESARPSHTSQYLCASSEYRGAGGDEQFFGPGTRLTVL.

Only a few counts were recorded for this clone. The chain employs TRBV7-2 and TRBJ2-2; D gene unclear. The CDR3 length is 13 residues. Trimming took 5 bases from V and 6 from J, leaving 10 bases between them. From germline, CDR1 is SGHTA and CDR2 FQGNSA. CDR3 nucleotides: TGTGCCAGCAGCCCGGGTCGTCCCGGGGAGCTGTTTTTT. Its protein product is CASSPGRPGELFF.

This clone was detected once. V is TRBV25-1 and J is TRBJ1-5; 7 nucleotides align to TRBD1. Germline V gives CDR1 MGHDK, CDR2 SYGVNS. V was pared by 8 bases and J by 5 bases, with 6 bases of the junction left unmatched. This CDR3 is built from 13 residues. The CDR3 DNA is TGTGCCAGCCTCAGGGGGATCGATCAGCCCCAGCATTTT. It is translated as CASLRGIDQPQHF.

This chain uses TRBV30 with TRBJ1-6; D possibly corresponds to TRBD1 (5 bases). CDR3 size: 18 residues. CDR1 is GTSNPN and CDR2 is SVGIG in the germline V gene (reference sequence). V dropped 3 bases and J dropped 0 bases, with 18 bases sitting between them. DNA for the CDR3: TGTGCCTGGAGCAAGACGGGACTGTCGAGCTCCTATAATTCACCCCTCCACTTT. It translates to CAWSKTGLSSSYNSPLHF.

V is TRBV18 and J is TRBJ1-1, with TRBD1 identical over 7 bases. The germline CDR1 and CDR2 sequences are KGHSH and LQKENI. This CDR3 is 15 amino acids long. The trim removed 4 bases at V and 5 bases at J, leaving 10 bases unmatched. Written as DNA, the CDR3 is TGTGCCAGCTCACAATCTCAGGGGGATAGAACTGAAGCTTTCTTT. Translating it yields CASSQSQGDRTEAFF.

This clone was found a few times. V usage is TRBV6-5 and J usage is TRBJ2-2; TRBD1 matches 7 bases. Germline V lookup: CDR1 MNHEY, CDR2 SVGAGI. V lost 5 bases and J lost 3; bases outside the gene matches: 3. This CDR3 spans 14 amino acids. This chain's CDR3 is CASSRQGDTGELFF. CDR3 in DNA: TGTGCCAGCAGTCGGCAGGGGGACACCGGGGAGCTGTTTTTT.

The CDR3 region is CASSRTSLQETQYF. Here the CDR3 DNA reads TGCGCCAGCAGTAGGACTTCATTACAAGAGACCCAGTACTTC. This sequence joins TRBV5-1 and TRBJ2-5; maybe TRBD2 (5 bases). In germline, CDR1 is SGHRS, CDR2 YFSETQ. CDR3 length: 14 amino acids. V dropped 5 bases and J dropped 2 bases, with 13 bases sitting between them.

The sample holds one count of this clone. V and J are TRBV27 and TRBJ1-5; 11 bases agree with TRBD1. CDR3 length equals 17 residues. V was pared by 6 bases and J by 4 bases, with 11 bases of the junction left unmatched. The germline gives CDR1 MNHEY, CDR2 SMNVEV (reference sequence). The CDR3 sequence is CASSSLRDRGKNQPQHF. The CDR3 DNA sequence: TGTGCCAGCAGCTCCCTTCGGGACAGGGGGAAAAATCAGCCCCAGCATTTT.

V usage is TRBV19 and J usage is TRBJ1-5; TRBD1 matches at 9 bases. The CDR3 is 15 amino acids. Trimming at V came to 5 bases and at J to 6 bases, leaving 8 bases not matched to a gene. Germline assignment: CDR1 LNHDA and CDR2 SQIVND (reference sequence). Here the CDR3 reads CASSVGQGQGQPQHF. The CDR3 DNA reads TGTGCCAGTAGTGTCGGACAGGGGCAAGGTCAGCCCCAGCATTTT.

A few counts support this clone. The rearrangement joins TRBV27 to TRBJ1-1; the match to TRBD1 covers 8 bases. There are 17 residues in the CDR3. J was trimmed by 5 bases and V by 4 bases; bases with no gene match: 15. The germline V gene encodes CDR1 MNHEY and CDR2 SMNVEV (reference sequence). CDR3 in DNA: TGTGCCAGCAGTTCCCGACAGGGGACCCTAAAGGGGACTGAAGCTTTCTTT. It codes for CASSSRQGTLKGTEAFF.